This T cell receptor (beta chain) was profiled in a study of naive and memory T cell subsets. J gave up 5 bases and V 3 bases, and 7 bases lay outside the gene matches. CDR1 is SEHNR and CDR2 is FQNEAQ in the germline V gene (reference sequence). This CDR3 is built from 15 residues. At least ten counts were recorded for this clonotype. An oligonucleotide containing a UMI was ligated to the 3' end of TCR cDNA. Adult healthy volunteers gave 2.5 ml peripheral blood for whole-blood RNA. Four PCR rounds used nested alpha and beta constant region primers plus the SP2 primer. Reverse transcription of blood and skin TCR RNA was primed at alpha and beta constant regions. TCRdb analysed the 5' RACE reads with MiXCR anew, one entry per CDR3 protein. The table has over 50,000 distinct CDR3 sequences, less than 10% seen once; the top ten hold roughly 8.9%.

The sequence derives from a female donor in good health. V and J are TRBV7-9 and TRBJ1-1; 9 nucleotides match TRBD1. The CDR3 DNA is TGTGCCAGCAGCTTCACCCGGGACAGGGTAACTGAAGCTTTCTTT. It yields the protein CASSFTRDRVTEAFF.